What follows is one T cell receptor (beta chain) and its context. Its specificity is unknown. The sample belongs to a study of cytomegalovirus exposure and HLA in healthy donors. Study findings and constraints: As immune exposure information, only CMV serostatus was available. Researchers reported in a later analysis that a missense DCLRE1C variant was tied to TCR beta V- and J-gene trimming.

V shed 0 bases, J shed 2 bases, and the junction held 5 bases outside the gene matches. In germline, CDR1 is SGDLS, CDR2 YYNGEE. The CDR3 consists of 15 residues. Vbeta (60) and Jbeta (13) primers were used in the PCR. TCRdb's table, derived via immunoSEQ multiplex PCR, lists solely in-frame clones and lacks some. The sample holds about 190,000 clones; around 82% are singletons and the top ten take approximately 2%. Sequencing was carried out using PBMCs. The V gene is TRBV9, the J gene TRBJ2-7; 7 nucleotides line up with TRBD2. The source is a man younger than 35 in good health and CMV-seronegative. Here the CDR3 reads CASSVAASGTYEQYF. CDR3 bases: TGTGCCAGCAGCGTAGCGGCTAGCGGTACCTACGAGCAGTACTTC. The whole variable domain, remainder taken from reference TRBV9 and TRBJ2-7, is DSGVTQTPKHLITATGQRVTLRCSPRSGDLSVYWYQQSLDQGLQFLIQYYNGEERAKGNILERFSAQQFPDLHSELNLSSLELGDSALYFCASSVAASGTYEQYFGPGTRLTVT.